Listed here is a single T cell receptor beta chain. Its target is unknown. This sample was taken from a study of cytomegalovirus exposure and HLA in healthy donors. Assay: immunoSEQ multiplex PCR; the TCRdb copy retains only in-frame clones and omits some. In the table there are roughly 65,000 clones, nearly 95% of which are singletons. Germline assignment: CDR1 LNHDA and CDR2 SQIVND (reference sequence). CDR3 length equals 13 residues. Trimming took 5 bases from V and 2 from J, leaving 9 bases between them. Study-level results: The tendency of first-cohort TCR clusters to co-occur in the 90 to 150 validation repertoires was the finding of a later analysis. Confirmation in vitro established that three CMV-associated chains were specific for CMV antigens.

The clonotype was recovered from a man aged 18 to 30 in good health and CMV-seropositive. Sequencing used PBMCs. The rearrangement uses TRBV19 and TRBJ1-1; D is perhaps TRBD1 (5 bases). The CDR3 sequence: CASSLTGNTEAFF. CDR3 DNA: TGTGCCAGTAGTCTTACAGGCAACACTGAAGCTTTCTTT. The variable domain in full, with the rest retrieved from reference TRBV19 and TRBJ1-1, is DGGITQSPKYLFRKEGQNVTLSCEQNLNHDAMYWYRQDPGQGLRLIYYSQIVNDFQKGDIAEGYSVSREKKESFPLTVTSAQKNPTAFYLCASSLTGNTEAFFGQGTRLTVV.